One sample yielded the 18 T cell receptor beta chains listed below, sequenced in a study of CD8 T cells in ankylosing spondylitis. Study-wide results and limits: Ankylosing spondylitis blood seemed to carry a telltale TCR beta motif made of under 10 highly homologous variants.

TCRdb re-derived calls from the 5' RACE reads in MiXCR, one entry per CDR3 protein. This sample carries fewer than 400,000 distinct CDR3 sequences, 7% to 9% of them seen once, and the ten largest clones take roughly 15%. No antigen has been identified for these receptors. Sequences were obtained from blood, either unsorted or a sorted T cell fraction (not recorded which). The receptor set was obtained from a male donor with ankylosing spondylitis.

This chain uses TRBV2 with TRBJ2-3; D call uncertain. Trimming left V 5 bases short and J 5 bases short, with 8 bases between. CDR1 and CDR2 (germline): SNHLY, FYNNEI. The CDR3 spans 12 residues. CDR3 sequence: CASSRWGDTQYF. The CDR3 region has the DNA TGTGCCAGCAGTAGGTGGGGAGATACGCAGTATTTT.

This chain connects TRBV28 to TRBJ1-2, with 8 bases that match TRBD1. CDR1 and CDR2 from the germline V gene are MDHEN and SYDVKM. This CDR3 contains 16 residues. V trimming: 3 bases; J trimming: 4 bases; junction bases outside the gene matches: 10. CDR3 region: CASSFKGQAYGYGYTF. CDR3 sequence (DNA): TGTGCCAGCAGTTTTAAGGGACAGGCCTATGGCTATGGCTACACCTTC.

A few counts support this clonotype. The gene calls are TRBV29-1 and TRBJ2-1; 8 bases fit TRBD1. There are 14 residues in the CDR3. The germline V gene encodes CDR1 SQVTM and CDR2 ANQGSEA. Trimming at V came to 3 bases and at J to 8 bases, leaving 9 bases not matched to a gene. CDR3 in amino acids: CSVDPLPGGDEQFF. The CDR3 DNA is TGCAGCGTTGACCCCTTGCCAGGGGGCGATGAGCAGTTCTTC.

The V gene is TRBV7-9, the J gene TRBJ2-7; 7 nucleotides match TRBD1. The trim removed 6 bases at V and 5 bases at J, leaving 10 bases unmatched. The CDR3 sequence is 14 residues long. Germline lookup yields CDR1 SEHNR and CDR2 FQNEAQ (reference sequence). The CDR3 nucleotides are TGTGCCAGCAGATTGGGGACAGCTAATGACGAGCAGTACTTC. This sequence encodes CASRLGTANDEQYF.

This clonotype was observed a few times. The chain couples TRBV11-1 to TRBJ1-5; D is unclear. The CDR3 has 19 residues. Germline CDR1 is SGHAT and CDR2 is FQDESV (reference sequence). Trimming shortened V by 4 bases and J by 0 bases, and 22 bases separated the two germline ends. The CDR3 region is CASSSHEGGSLHSNQPQHF. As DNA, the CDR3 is TGTGCCAGCAGCTCCCACGAGGGCGGGAGTCTCCATAGCAATCAGCCCCAGCATTTT. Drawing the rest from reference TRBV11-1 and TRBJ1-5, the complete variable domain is EAEVAQSPRYKITEKSQAVAFWCDPISGHATLYWYRQILGQGPELLVQFQDESVVDDSQLPKDRFSAERLKGVDSTLKIQPAELGDSAMYLCASSSHEGGSLHSNQPQHFGDGTRLSIL.

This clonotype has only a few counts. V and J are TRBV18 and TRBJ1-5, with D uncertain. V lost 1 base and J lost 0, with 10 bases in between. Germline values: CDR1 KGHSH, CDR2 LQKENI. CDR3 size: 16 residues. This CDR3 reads CASSPREAYSNQPQHF. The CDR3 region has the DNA TGTGCCAGCTCACCACGTGAAGCGTATAGCAATCAGCCCCAGCATTTT.

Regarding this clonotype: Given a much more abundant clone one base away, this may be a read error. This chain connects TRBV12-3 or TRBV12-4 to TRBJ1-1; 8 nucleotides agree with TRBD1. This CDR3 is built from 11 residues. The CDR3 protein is CAGSRTGKPFF. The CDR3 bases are TGTGCCGGCAGTAGGACAGGGAAACCTTTCTTT.

In DNA form, the CDR3 reads TGTGCCAGCAGTCGTCCGGGACAGGGCACAGATACGCAGTATTTT. Residues: CASSRPGQGTDTQYF. V is TRBV6-2 or TRBV6-3 and J is TRBJ2-3, with 8 nucleotides matching TRBD1. J lost 1 base, V lost 5 bases, and 5 bases had no gene match. CDR3 size: 15 residues. Germline V gene sequence: CDR1 MNHEY, CDR2 SVGEGT.

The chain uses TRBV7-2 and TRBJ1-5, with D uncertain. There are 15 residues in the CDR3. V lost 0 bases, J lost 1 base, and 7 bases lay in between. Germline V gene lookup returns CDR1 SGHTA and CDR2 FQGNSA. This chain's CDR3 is CASSLAPGSNQPQHF. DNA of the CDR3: TGTGCCAGCAGCTTAGCTCCGGGGAGCAATCAGCCCCAGCATTTT.

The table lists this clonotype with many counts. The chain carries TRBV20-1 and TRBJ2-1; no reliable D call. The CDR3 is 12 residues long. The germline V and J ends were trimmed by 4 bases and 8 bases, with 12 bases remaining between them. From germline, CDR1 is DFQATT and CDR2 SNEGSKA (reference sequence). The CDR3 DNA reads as TGCAGTGCTACCCGCTTCGACGATGAGCAGTTCTTC. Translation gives CSATRFDDEQFF.

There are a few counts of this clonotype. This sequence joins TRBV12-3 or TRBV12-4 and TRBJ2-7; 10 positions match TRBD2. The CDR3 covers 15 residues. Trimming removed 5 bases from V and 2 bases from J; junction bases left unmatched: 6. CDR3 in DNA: TGTGCCAGCAGTGCTAGCGGGAGAAAAACCTACGAGCAGTACTTC. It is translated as CASSASGRKTYEQYF.

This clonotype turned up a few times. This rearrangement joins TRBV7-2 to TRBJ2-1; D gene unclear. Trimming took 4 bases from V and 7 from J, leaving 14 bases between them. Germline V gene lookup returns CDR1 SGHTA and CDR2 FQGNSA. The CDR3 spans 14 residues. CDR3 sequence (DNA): TGTGCCAGCAGCTCCTTCCGGGCCAAGAATGAGCAGTTCTTC. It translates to CASSSFRAKNEQFF.

This CDR3 reads CSAPGTSADTQYF. DNA for the CDR3: TGCAGTGCCCCTGGGACTAGTGCCGATACGCAGTATTTT. The V and J genes are TRBV20-1 and TRBJ2-3; TRBD2 matches 8 bases. Germline CDR1 reads DFQATT; CDR2 reads SNEGSKA (reference sequence). V was pared by 6 bases and J by 6 bases, with 8 bases of the junction left unmatched. The CDR3 contains 13 residues.

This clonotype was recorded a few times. In DNA, the CDR3 is TGTGCCAGCAGTTTCACCGGGACAGGGGACGAGCAGTACTTC. Protein sequence: CASSFTGTGDEQYF. This chain connects TRBV27 to TRBJ2-7; the match to TRBD1 covers 10 bases. V was clipped by 3 bases and J by 5 bases; unmatched bases: 4. Germline assignment: CDR1 MNHEY and CDR2 SMNVEV (reference sequence). This CDR3 contains 14 residues.

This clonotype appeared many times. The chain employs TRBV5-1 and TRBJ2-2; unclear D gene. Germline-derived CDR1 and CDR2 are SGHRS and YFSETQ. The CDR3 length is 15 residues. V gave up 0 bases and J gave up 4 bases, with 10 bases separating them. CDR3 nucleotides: TGCGCCAGCAGCTTGGTCCTAGAGAGCACCGGGGAGCTGTTTTTT. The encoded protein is CASSLVLESTGELFF.

The CDR3 loop is CAISPGQGARETQYF. CDR3 coding DNA: TGTGCCATCAGTCCGGGACAGGGGGCGAGGGAGACCCAGTACTTC. The gene calls are TRBV10-3 and TRBJ2-5, with 12 bases identical to TRBD1. The CDR3 has 15 residues. J gave up 5 bases and V 5 bases, and 6 bases lay outside the gene matches. Germline V CDR1 and CDR2: ENHRY, SYGVKD.

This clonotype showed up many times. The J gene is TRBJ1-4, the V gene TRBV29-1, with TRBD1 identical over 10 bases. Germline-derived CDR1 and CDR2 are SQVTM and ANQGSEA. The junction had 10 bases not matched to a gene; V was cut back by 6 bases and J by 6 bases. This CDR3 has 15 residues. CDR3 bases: TGCAGCGTCGATAATACCGGGACAGGGGATGAAAAACTGTTTTTT. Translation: CSVDNTGTGDEKLFF. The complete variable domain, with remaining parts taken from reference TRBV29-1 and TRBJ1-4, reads SAVISQKPSRDICQRGTSLTIQCQVDSQVTMMFWYRQQPGQSLTLIATANQGSEATYESGFVIDKFPISRPNLTFSTLTVSNMSPEDSSIYLCSVDNTGTGDEKLFFGSGTQLSVL.

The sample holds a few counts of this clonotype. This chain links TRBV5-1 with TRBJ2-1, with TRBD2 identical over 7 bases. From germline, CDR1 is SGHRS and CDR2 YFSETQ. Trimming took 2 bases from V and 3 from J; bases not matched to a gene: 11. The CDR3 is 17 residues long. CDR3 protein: CASSFPPGGGLYNEQFF. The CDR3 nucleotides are TGCGCCAGCAGCTTTCCCCCCGGGGGAGGGCTCTACAATGAGCAGTTCTTC.